This TCR beta chain is from a study of molecular identifiers for immune sequencing clone quantification. Study-wide background: Replicate RNA came from roughly 20,000 or 100,000 naive CD8 cells and was split five ways, and four parts were sequenced.

Previously reported methods and listed TCR primers produced the bulk TCR libraries. MiXCR, run by TCRdb on the PCR reads, gives a single entry per CDR3 protein. The sample has over 50,000 distinct CDR3 sequences; roughly a third are singletons. The sample was naive CD8+ T cells from blood, with Jurkat cell RNA spiked in. Indicated subset: FACS-sorted CD8+CD4-CCR7+CD45RA+ naive T cells. This clonotype originated in a human donor in good health. Some libraries in this study had Jurkat cell RNA spiked in.

In DNA form, the CDR3 reads TGCGCCAGCAGCCAAGCGGAGGGGGCCTACGAGCAGTACTTC. It specifies CASSQAEGAYEQYF. The chain recombines TRBV4-1 with TRBJ2-7; the D call may be TRBD1 or TRBD2 (6 bases each). Germline V CDR1 and CDR2: MGHRA, YSYEKL. Trimming pared 1 base from V and 2 bases from J, leaving 9 bases between. This CDR3 region has 14 residues.